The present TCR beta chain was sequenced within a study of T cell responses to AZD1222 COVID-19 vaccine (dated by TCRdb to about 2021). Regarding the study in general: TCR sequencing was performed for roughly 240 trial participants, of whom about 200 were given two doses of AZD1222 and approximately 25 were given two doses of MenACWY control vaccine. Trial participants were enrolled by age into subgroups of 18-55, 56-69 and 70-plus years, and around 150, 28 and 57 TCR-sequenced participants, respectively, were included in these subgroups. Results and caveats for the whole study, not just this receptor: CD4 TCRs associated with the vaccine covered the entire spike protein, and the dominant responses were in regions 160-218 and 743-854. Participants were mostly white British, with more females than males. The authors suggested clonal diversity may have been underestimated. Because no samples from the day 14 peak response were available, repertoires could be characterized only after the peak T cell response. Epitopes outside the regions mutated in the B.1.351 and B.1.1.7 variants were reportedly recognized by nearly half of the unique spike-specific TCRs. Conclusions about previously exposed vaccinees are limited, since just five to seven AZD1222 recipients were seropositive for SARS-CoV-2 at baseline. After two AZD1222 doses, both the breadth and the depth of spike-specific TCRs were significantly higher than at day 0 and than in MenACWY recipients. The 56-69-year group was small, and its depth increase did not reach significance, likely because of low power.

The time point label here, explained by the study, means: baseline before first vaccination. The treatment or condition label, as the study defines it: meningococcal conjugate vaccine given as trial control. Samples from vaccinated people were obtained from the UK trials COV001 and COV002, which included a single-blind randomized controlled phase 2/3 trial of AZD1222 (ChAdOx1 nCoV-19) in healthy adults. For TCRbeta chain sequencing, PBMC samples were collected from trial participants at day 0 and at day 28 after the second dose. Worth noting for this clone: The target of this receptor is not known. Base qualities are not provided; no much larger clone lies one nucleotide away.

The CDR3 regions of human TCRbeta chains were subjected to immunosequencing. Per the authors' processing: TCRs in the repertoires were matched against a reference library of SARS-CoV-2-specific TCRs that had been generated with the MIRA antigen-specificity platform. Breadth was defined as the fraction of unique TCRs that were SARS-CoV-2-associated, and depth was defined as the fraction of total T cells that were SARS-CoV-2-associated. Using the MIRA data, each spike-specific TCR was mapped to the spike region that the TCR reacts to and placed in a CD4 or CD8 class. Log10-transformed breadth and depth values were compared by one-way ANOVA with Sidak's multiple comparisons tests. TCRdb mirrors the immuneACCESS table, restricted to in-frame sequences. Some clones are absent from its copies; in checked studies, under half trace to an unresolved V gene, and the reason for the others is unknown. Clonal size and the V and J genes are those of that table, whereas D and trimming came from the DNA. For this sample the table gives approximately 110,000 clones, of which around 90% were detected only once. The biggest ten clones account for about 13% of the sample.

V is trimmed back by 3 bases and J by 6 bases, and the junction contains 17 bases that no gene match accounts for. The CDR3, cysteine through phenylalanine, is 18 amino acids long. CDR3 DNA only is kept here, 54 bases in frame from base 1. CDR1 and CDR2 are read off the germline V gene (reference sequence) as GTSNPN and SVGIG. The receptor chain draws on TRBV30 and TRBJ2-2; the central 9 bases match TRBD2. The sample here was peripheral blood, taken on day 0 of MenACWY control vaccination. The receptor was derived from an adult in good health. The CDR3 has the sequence CAWSSVLWREGSAGELFF. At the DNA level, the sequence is TGTGCCTGGAGCTCCGTTTTGTGGCGGGAGGGTAGCGCCGGGGAGCTGTTTTTT.